Below, 15 T cell receptor beta chains from the same sample are listed, as sequenced in a study of long-term antiretroviral therapy in people with HIV. Samples were assayed with immunoSEQ v3.0 at survey level. Here immunoSEQ multiplex PCR was the method, and the copy in TCRdb shows in-frame clones only, minus some. The sample holds 45,000 or so clones, nearly 95% seen once. Here the sequenced sample was unsorted PBMCs, taken 3.7 years after starting antiretroviral therapy. The receptor source for this set is a woman aged 45-60 years with HIV.

The CDR3 DNA follows: TGTGCCAGCAGCGCCTCCCGACAGGGGGACTATGGCTACACCTTC. This gives the protein CASSASRQGDYGYTF. This chain joins TRBV9 and TRBJ1-2; 9 nucleotides agree with TRBD1. This CDR3 spans 15 amino acids. Germline CDR1 SGDLS, CDR2 YYNGEE. After removal of 3 bases from V and 3 bases from J, the junction contained 6 bases not matched to a gene.

The chain links TRBV11-2 to TRBJ1-1; a weak D match, TRBD1 (5 bases). CDR3 size: 15 residues. Germline V gene data show CDR1 as SGHAT and CDR2 as FQNNGV. V was pared by 3 bases and J by 2 bases, with 13 bases between. This chain's CDR3 is CASSFSDSTNTEAFF. The CDR3, as DNA: TGTGCCAGCAGCTTTTCCGACAGCACCAACACTGAAGCTTTCTTT.

The chain links TRBV2 to TRBJ1-3; no firm D call. The CDR3 has 11 residues. Germline V gene sequence: CDR1 SNHLY, CDR2 FYNNEI. The germline V and J ends were trimmed by 6 bases and 3 bases, with 3 bases remaining between them. The CDR3 DNA reads TGTGCCAGCAGCAGTGGAAACACCATATATTTT. It translates to CASSSGNTIYF.

The genes are TRBV2 and TRBJ2-7; D is undetermined. V lost 6 bases and J lost 6, with 15 bases in between. The CDR3 consists of 13 residues. Germline V gene lookup returns CDR1 SNHLY and CDR2 FYNNEI. CDR3 residues: CASRVTGAGEQYF. The CDR3 DNA reads as TGTGCCAGCAGGGTGACCGGTGCTGGCGAGCAGTACTTC.

The V gene is TRBV6-5, the J gene TRBJ2-3; the match to TRBD1 covers 10 bases. Trimming removed 6 bases from V and 1 base from J; junction bases left unmatched: 4. The germline V gene encodes CDR1 MNHEY and CDR2 SVGAGI. The CDR3 runs 15 residues. For the CDR3, the DNA is TGTGCCAGCAGGCGACAGGGGGCCCGCACAGATACGCAGTATTTT. Residues: CASRRQGARTDTQYF.

V and J are TRBV7-3 and TRBJ2-3; D remains ambiguous. V lost 3 bases to trimming and J lost 6 bases, with 4 bases between them. Germline CDR1 is SGHTA and CDR2 is FQGTGA. This CDR3 has 11 residues. CDR3 protein: CASSFGDTQYF. The CDR3 DNA reads TGTGCCAGCAGCTTCGGGGATACGCAGTATTTT.

V gene TRBV2 combines with J gene TRBJ2-7, with D tentatively TRBD2 (5 bases). This CDR3 is 15 amino acids long. CDR1 and CDR2 (germline): SNHLY, FYNNEI. The V end lost 1 base, the J end lost 3 bases, and 13 bases lay between the germline ends. The CDR3 protein is CASSEGAGWGYEQYF. CDR3 nucleotide sequence: TGTGCCAGCAGTGAAGGTGCGGGTTGGGGCTACGAGCAGTACTTC. Filled out from reference TRBV2 and TRBJ2-7, the complete variable domain reads EPEVTQTPSHQVTQMGQEVILRCVPISNHLYFYWYRQILGQKVEFLVSFYNNEISEKSEIFDDQFSVERPDGSNFTLKIRSTKLEDSAMYFCASSEGAGWGYEQYFGPGTRLTVT.

The chain recombines TRBV6-5 with TRBJ2-7; 12 nucleotides agree with TRBD1. Germline CDR1 MNHEY, CDR2 SVGAGI. This CDR3 contains 14 residues. V trimming: 8 bases; J trimming: 6 bases; junction bases outside the gene matches: 8. Here the CDR3 reads CASRRGQGAGEQYF. The CDR3 coding sequence is TGTGCCAGCCGGAGGGGACAGGGGGCGGGCGAGCAGTACTTC.

Sample share makes this clone medium-sized. The V call is TRBV4-3, the J call TRBJ1-2; D unresolved. Germline V gives CDR1 LGHNA, CDR2 YSLEER. The CDR3 length is 14 residues. With 0 bases removed from V and 4 bases from J, the gap between germline ends came to 9 bases. The CDR3 spells CASSQDSAGYGYTF. In DNA form, the CDR3 reads TGCGCCAGCAGCCAAGACTCGGCGGGCTATGGCTACACCTTC.

In its sample, this clone was seen once. The chain links TRBV21-1 to TRBJ1-1; the DNA was not used to check the table's D call, TRBD1. TRBV21-1 is a pseudogene locus. This CDR3 contains 14 residues. DNA of the CDR3: TGTGCCAGCAGCAAAGTCTTCAGGGAAACTGAAGCTTTCTTT. Protein: CASSKVFRETEAFF.

V is TRBV11-2 and J is TRBJ1-6, with 12 positions matching TRBD1. Germline CDR1 SGHAT, CDR2 FQNNGV. The CDR3 is made up of 14 amino acids. Losses at the gene ends were 3 bases for V and 9 bases for J; bases not matched to a gene: 0. CDR3 loop: CASSLGQGASPLHF. The CDR3 DNA follows: TGTGCCAGCAGCTTGGGACAGGGGGCTTCACCCCTCCACTTT.

This rearrangement joins TRBV12-5 to TRBJ2-5; 8 bases agree with TRBD1. J was trimmed by 5 bases and V by 5 bases; bases with no gene match: 4. CDR1 LGHNT and CDR2 FRNRAP come from the germline V gene. The CDR3 has 13 residues. The CDR3 coding sequence is TGTGCTAGTGGTACAGGGGGTAGGGAGACCCAGTACTTC. This encodes CASGTGGRETQYF.

V gene TRBV7-2 combines with J gene TRBJ2-3; D ambiguous. Germline lookup yields CDR1 SGHTA and CDR2 FQGNSA. V lost 1 base, J lost 6 bases, and 11 bases lay in between. CDR3 length: 14 amino acids. CDR3 nucleotide sequence: TGTGCCAGCAGCTTAGAGTTTGTTGCGGATACGCAGTATTTT. Residues: CASSLEFVADTQYF.

This chain joins TRBV2 and TRBJ2-1; possibly TRBD1 for D (5 bases). The CDR3 totals 15 residues. The germline gives CDR1 SNHLY, CDR2 FYNNEI. Trimming removed 7 bases from V and 6 bases from J, with 19 bases in between. The CDR3: CASIFGSGWGNEQFF. The CDR3 region has the DNA TGTGCCAGCATTTTTGGTTCAGGGTGGGGCAATGAGCAGTTCTTC. The whole variable domain, remainder taken from reference TRBV2 and TRBJ2-1, is EPEVTQTPSHQVTQMGQEVILRCVPISNHLYFYWYRQILGQKVEFLVSFYNNEISEKSEIFDDQFSVERPDGSNFTLKIRSTKLEDSAMYFCASIFGSGWGNEQFFGPGTRLTVL.

The CDR3 loop is CASSIRDTYEQYF. The DNA for the CDR3 is TGTGCCAGTAGTATCCGGGACACATACGAGCAGTACTTC. The chain carries TRBV19 and TRBJ2-7; TRBD1 might be the D (6 bases). V was cut by 3 bases and J by 4 bases, with 10 bases left in between. The CDR3 spans 13 residues. The germline gives CDR1 LNHDA, CDR2 SQIVND (reference sequence).